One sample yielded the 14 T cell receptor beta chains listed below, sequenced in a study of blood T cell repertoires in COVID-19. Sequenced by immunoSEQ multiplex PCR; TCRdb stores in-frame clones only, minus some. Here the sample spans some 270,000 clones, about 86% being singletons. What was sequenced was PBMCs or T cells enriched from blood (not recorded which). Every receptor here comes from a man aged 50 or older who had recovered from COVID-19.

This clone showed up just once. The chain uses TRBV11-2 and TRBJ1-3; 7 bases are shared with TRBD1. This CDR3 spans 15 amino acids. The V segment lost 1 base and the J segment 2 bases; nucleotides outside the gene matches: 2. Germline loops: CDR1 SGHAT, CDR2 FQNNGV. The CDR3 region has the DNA TGTGCCAGCAGCTTAGCCGGGACAGCTGGAAACACCATATATTTT. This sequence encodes CASSLAGTAGNTIYF.

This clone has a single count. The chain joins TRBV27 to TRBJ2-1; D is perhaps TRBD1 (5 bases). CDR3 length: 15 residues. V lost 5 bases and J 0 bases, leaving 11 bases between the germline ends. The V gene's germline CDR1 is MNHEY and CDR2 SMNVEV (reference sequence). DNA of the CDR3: TGTGCCAGCAGTCCCAGGGTTAGCTCCTACAATGAGCAGTTCTTC. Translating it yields CASSPRVSSYNEQFF.

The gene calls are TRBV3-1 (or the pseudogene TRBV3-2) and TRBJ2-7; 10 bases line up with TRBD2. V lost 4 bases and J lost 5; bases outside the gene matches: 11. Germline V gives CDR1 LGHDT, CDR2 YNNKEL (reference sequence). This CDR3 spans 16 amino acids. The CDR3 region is CASSRLSGRAPHEQYF. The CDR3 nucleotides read TGTGCCAGCAGCCGACTGAGCGGGAGGGCCCCCCACGAGCAGTACTTC.

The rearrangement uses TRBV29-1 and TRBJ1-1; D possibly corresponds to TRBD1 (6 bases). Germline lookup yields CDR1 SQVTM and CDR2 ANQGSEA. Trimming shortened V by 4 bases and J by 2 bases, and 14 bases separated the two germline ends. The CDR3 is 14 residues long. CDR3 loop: CSVADSQTNTEAFF. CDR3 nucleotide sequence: TGCAGCGTTGCGGACAGCCAAACAAACACTGAAGCTTTCTTT. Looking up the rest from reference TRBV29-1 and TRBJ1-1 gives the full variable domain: SAVISQKPSRDICQRGTSLTIQCQVDSQVTMMFWYRQQPGQSLTLIATANQGSEATYESGFVIDKFPISRPNLTFSTLTVSNMSPEDSSIYLCSVADSQTNTEAFFGQGTRLTVV.

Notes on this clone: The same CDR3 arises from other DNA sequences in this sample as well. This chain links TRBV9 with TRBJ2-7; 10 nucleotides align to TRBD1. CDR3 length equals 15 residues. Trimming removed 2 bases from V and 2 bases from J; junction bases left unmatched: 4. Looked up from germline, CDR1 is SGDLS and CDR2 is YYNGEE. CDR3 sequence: CASSVGQGGTYEQYF. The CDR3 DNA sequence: TGTGCCAGCAGCGTTGGACAGGGGGGGACCTACGAGCAGTACTTC.

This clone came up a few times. CDR3 DNA: TGTGCCAGCAGCTTAGCCCGACTAGCGGGAATGTCTCGAGAGACCCAGTACTTC. Protein product: CASSLARLAGMSRETQYF. V usage is TRBV7-9 and J usage is TRBJ2-5; TRBD2 matches 11 bases. V shed 0 bases and J 4 bases; nucleotides not matched to a gene: 10. Germline V gives CDR1 SEHNR, CDR2 FQNEAQ (reference sequence). The CDR3 spans 18 residues.

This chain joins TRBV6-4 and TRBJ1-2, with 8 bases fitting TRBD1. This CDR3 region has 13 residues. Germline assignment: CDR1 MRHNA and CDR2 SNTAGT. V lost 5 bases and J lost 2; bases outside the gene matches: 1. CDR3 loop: CASSRQGNYGYTF. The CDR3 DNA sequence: TGTGCCAGCAGTAGACAGGGGAACTATGGCTACACCTTC.

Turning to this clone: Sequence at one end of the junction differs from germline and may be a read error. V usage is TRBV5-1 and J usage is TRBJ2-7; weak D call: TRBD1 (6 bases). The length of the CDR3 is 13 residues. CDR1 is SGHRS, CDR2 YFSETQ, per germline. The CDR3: CASRLGAGYEQYF. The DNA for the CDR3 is TGCGCCAGCAGATTGGGGGCGGGTTACGAGCAGTACTTC.

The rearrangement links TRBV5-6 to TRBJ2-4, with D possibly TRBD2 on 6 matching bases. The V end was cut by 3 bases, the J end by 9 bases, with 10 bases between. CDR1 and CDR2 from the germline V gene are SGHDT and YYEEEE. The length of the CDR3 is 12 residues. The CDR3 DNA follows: TGTGCCAGCAGCTCGTCCGGGGGCATTCAGTACTTC. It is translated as CASSSSGGIQYF.

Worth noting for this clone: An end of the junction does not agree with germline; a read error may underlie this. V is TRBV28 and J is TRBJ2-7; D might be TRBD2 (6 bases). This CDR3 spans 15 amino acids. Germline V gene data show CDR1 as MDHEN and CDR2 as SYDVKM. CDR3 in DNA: TGTGCCAGCAGTAGGAGGGGCGGTGCCTCCTTCGAGCAGTACTTC. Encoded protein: CASSRRGGASFEQYF. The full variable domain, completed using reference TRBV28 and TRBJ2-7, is DVKVTQSSRYLVKRTGEKVFLECVQDMDHENMFWYRQDPGLGLRLIYFSYDVKMKEKGDIPEGYSVSREKKERFSLILESASTNQTSMYLCASSRRGGASFEQYFGPGTRLTVT.

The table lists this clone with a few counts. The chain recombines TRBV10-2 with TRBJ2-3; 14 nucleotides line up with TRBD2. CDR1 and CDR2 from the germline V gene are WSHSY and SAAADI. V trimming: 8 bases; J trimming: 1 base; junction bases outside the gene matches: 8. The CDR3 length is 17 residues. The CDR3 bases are TGCGCCAGCCATGCGACTAGCGGGGGGGGCGGCACAGATACGCAGTATTTT. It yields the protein CASHATSGGGGTDTQYF.

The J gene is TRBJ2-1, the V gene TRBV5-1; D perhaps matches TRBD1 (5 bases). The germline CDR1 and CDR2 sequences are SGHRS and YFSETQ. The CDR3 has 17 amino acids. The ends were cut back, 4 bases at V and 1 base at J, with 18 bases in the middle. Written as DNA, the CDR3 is TGCGCCAGCAGCCCGGGCCAGGGAACGGTGTCCTACAATGAGCAGTTCTTC. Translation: CASSPGQGTVSYNEQFF. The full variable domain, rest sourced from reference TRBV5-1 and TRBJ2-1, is KAGVTQTPRYLIKTRGQQVTLSCSPISGHRSVSWYQQTPGQGLQFLFEYFSETQRNKGNFPGRFSGRQFSNSRSEMNVSTLELGDSALYLCASSPGQGTVSYNEQFFGPGTRLTVL.

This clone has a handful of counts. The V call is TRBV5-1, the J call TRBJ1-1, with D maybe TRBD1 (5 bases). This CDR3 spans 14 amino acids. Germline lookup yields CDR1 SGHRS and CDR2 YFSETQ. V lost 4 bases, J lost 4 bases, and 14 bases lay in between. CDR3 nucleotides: TGCGCCAGCAGCCCCAATGGGGGAGGCACTGAAGCTTTCTTT. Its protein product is CASSPNGGGTEAFF.

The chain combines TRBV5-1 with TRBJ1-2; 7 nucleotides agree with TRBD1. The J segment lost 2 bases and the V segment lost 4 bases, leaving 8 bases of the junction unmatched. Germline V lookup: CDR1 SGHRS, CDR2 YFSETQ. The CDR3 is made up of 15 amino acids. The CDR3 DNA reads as TGCGCCAGCAGCAGGGGGACAGCTAAGAACTATGGCTACACCTTC. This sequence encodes CASSRGTAKNYGYTF.